This is a list of T cell receptor beta chains from one sample in a study of early T cells in non-severe SARS-CoV-2 infection. TCRdb reprocessed the 5' RACE reads with MiXCR, giving one entry per CDR3 protein. This sample has about 50,000 distinct CDR3 sequences, with about a tenth found just once. Sample: whole blood. Receptors were obtained from an adult who was a healthcare worker with PCR-confirmed SARS-CoV-2 infection or an uninfected control (not recorded which). Each CDR3 is given with its conserved first and last residue. A D gene is named only where the DNA matches it firmly. For some rows the clone size is stated as once, few or many, or as a class when expanded; others skip it.

clone size	J gene	V gene	D gene	CDR3 protein	CDR3 DNA
many	TRBJ2-5	TRBV6-1	TRBD1	CASSRRGNQETQYF	TGTGCCAGCAGCCGCAGGGGGAATCAAGAGACCCAGTACTTC
many	TRBJ1-1	TRBV20-1	.	CSAKLGQNTEAFF	TGCAGTGCCAAATTGGGTCAGAACACTGAAGCTTTCTTT
.	TRBJ1-1	TRBV6-2/TRBV6-3	.	CASRYHIEAFF	TGTGCCAGCAGGTACCACATTGAAGCTTTCTTT
few	TRBJ1-3	TRBV20-1	.	CSARDGGGNTIYF	TGCAGTGCCCGAGACGGGGGAGGAAACACCATATATTTT
many	TRBJ2-3	TRBV3-1	TRBD2	CASSQGAGASDTQYF	TGTGCCAGCAGCCAAGGTGCGGGAGCTTCGGATACGCAGTATTTT
.	TRBJ2-5	TRBV2	.	CASRPGQTAGETQYF	TGTGCCAGCAGACCCGGACAGACAGCGGGGGAGACCCAGTACTTC
many	TRBJ2-7	TRBV7-9	.	CASSLGGHQYEQYF	TGTGCCAGCAGCTTAGGCGGACACCAGTACGAGCAGTACTTC
many	TRBJ1-5	TRBV20-1	.	CSVFRGLINQPQHF	TGCAGTGTTTTTAGGGGATTGATCAATCAGCCCCAGCATTTT
.	TRBJ2-5	TRBV4-3	.	CASSQDSKRRETQYF	TGCGCCAGCAGCCAAGATAGTAAGCGGAGGGAGACCCAGTACTTC
few	TRBJ1-5	TRBV12-3/TRBV12-4	.	CASSLSGSNQPQHF	TGTGCCAGCAGTTTATCGGGTAGCAATCAGCCCCAGCATTTT
many	TRBJ1-1	TRBV6-5	.	CASSYDHPSGTEAFF	TGTGCCAGCAGTTACGACCACCCCTCGGGCACTGAAGCTTTCTTT
few	TRBJ2-5	TRBV2	TRBD2	CASSVGSGGNQETQYF	TGTGCCAGCAGTGTAGGTAGCGGGGGAAACCAAGAGACCCAGTACTTC
.	TRBJ1-1	TRBV6-5	.	CASRWGGATEAFF	TGTGCCAGCCGATGGGGAGGGGCCACTGAAGCTTTCTTT
.	TRBJ1-4	TRBV28	TRBD1	CASSPPGQGIPPAVFF	TGTGCCAGCAGTCCCCCAGGACAGGGGATCCCGCCGGCCGTTTTCTTT
many	TRBJ1-5	TRBV27	.	CASSSRPDSNQPQHF	TGTGCCAGCAGTTCCCGACCTGATAGCAATCAGCCCCAGCATTTT
many	TRBJ2-1	TRBV20-1	.	CSARDYHSYNEQFF	TGCAGTGCTAGAGACTACCATTCCTACAATGAGCAGTTCTTC
.	TRBJ2-5	TRBV6-5	.	CASSPSFAGAQETQYF	TGTGCCAGCAGCCCCTCTTTCGCGGGGGCCCAAGAGACCCAGTACTTC
many	TRBJ1-5	TRBV5-1	TRBD1	CASSVGQGNQPQHF	TGCGCCAGCAGCGTTGGACAGGGGAATCAGCCCCAGCATTTT
many	TRBJ2-2	TRBV29-1	.	CSVVYTSTGELFF	TGCAGCGTTGTTTATACTTCCACCGGGGAGCTGTTTTTT
few	TRBJ2-7	TRBV29-1	.	CSVRPGSYEQYF	TGCAGCGTTCGCCCAGGGAGCTACGAGCAGTACTTC
few	TRBJ1-1	TRBV3-1	.	CASSRGVKTEVFF	TGTGCCAGCAGCCGAGGAGTTAAAACTGAAGTTTTCTTT
.	TRBJ2-7	TRBV5-4	TRBD1	CASSWDRAREYF	TGTGCCAGCAGCTGGGACAGGGCGAGGGAGTACTTC
many	TRBJ1-3	TRBV28	.	CASNNGGLFHSGNTIYF	TGTGCCAGCAACAACGGGGGCCTATTTCACTCTGGAAACACCATATATTTT
many	TRBJ1-6	TRBV20-1	TRBD1	CSAATGAGSPLHF	TGCAGTGCTGCAACAGGGGCTGGATCACCCCTCCACTTT
.	TRBJ2-7	TRBV27	TRBD1	CASSPRGQGSYEQYF	TGTGCCAGCAGTCCCAGGGGACAGGGCTCCTACGAGCAGTACTTC
few	TRBJ2-7	TRBV3-1	.	CASSPPGHLSYEQYF	TGTGCCAGCAGCCCCCCCGGACATCTCTCCTACGAGCAGTACTTC
many	TRBJ1-5	TRBV7-2	.	CASSLGGQNQPQHF	TGTGCCAGCAGCTTAGGCGGGCAGAATCAGCCCCAGCATTTT
.	TRBJ2-3	TRBV28	.	CASSFWSGTDTQYF	TGTGCCAGCAGTTTCTGGTCGGGCACAGATACGCAGTATTTT
.	TRBJ2-7	TRBV7-9	TRBD1	CASSPQGARYEQYF	TGTGCCAGCAGCCCCCAGGGGGCGCGGTACGAGCAGTACTTC
few	TRBJ1-2	TRBV2	.	CASSVGGYTF	TGTGCCAGCAGTGTGGGTGGCTACACCTTC
.	TRBJ2-1	TRBV7-2	.	CASSNGDTLNEQFF	TGTGCCAGCAGCAACGGCGACACTTTGAATGAGCAGTTCTTC
many	TRBJ1-2	TRBV7-2	.	CASSLIQAGYGYTF	TGTGCCAGCAGCTTAATACAGGCTGGCTATGGCTACACCTTC
.	TRBJ2-3	TRBV10-3	.	CAISLGGASTDTQYF	TGTGCCATCAGCCTGGGGGGAGCCAGCACAGATACGCAGTATTTT
few	TRBJ1-1	TRBV12-3/TRBV12-4	TRBD1	CASRPTQGAGTEVFF	TGTGCCAGCAGGCCGACACAGGGGGCGGGGACTGAAGTTTTCTTT
many	TRBJ2-2	TRBV19	TRBD2	CASSKMSGANTGELFF	TGTGCCAGTAGTAAGATGAGCGGGGCGAACACCGGGGAGCTGTTTTTT
.	TRBJ2-2	TRBV7-3	.	CASSSLESTGELFF	TGTGCCAGCAGCTCCCTCGAAAGCACCGGGGAGCTGTTTTTT
many	TRBJ1-3	TRBV7-2	TRBD1	CASSPQGRGRGSGNTIYF	TGTGCCAGCAGCCCTCAAGGGAGGGGGCGGGGGTCTGGAAACACCATATATTTT
.	TRBJ1-1	TRBV6-2/TRBV6-3	.	CASSLTANTEAFF	TGTGCCAGCAGCCTAACAGCGAACACTGAAGCTTTCTTT
many	TRBJ1-2	TRBV19	.	CASSITRGASYGYTF	TGTGCCAGTAGTATAACCAGGGGCGCGAGTTATGGCTACACCTTC
.	TRBJ2-3	TRBV5-1	.	CASSLTTDTQYF	TGCGCCAGCAGCTTGACCACAGATACGCAGTATTTT
many	TRBJ2-2	TRBV10-3	.	CAAGTPNTGELFF	TGTGCCGCCGGGACACCGAACACCGGGGAGCTGTTTTTT
few	TRBJ2-7	TRBV7-2	.	CASSLGTGHVVYEQYF	TGTGCCAGCAGCTTAGGGACTGGACACGTGGTCTACGAGCAGTACTTC
many	TRBJ2-5	TRBV27	.	CASRDLGKRETQYF	TGTGCCAGCCGGGACCTAGGGAAGCGGGAGACCCAGTACTTC
few	TRBJ2-3	TRBV6-2/TRBV6-3	.	CASISHPPRDTQYF	TGTGCCAGCATATCGCACCCGCCGCGGGATACGCAGTATTTT
.	TRBJ2-2	TRBV6-1	.	CASSSSVAGELFF	TGTGCCAGCAGTTCGTCGGTTGCCGGGGAGCTGTTTTTT
many	TRBJ2-1	TRBV7-6	TRBD2	CASSSGLAGGPYNEQFF	TGTGCCAGCAGCTCGGGACTAGCGGGAGGTCCCTACAATGAGCAGTTCTTC
many	TRBJ1-1	TRBV12-3/TRBV12-4	TRBD1	CASSPGQGMDTEAFF	TGTGCCAGCAGTCCGGGACAGGGCATGGACACTGAAGCTTTCTTT
many	TRBJ2-3	TRBV4-3	TRBD2	CASSPTGTSGRDTQYF	TGCGCCAGCAGCCCCACCGGGACTAGCGGGAGGGATACGCAGTATTTT
.	TRBJ2-1	TRBV12-3/TRBV12-4	.	CASSFAGPNEQFF	TGTGCCAGCAGTTTTGCAGGCCCCAATGAGCAGTTCTTC
.	TRBJ2-1	TRBV6-2/TRBV6-3	.	CASTLNNEQFF	TGTGCCAGCACCCTAAACAATGAGCAGTTCTTC
few	TRBJ2-7	TRBV6-1	TRBD1	CASKTGTDPYEQYF	TGTGCCAGCAAAACCGGGACAGATCCCTACGAGCAGTACTTC
.	TRBJ2-5	TRBV14	.	CASSQGATQYF	TGTGCCAGCAGCCAAGGGGCGACCCAGTACTTC
many	TRBJ2-5	TRBV6-2/TRBV6-3	TRBD1	CASSYSMSGRGLDSQETQYF	TGTGCCAGCAGTTACTCGATGTCGGGCAGGGGGCTTGATTCTCAAGAGACCCAGTACTTC
many	TRBJ1-5	TRBV2	.	CASSARADQPQHF	TGTGCCAGCAGTGCCAGGGCGGATCAGCCCCAGCATTTT
.	TRBJ2-7	TRBV9	TRBD1	CASSAGQGLYEQYF	TGTGCCAGCAGCGCGGGACAGGGTTTGTACGAGCAGTACTTC
.	TRBJ2-7	TRBV28	TRBD2	CATSSGGPYEQYF	TGTGCCACCTCTAGCGGGGGCCCCTACGAGCAGTACTTC
.	TRBJ1-5	TRBV3-1	.	CASSQDVIQPQHF	TGTGCCAGCAGCCAAGATGTAATTCAGCCCCAGCATTTT
few	TRBJ2-7	TRBV7-2	TRBD2	CASSIGTSVNEQYF	TGTGCCAGCAGCATCGGGACTAGCGTAAACGAGCAGTACTTC
few	TRBJ1-1	TRBV28	.	CASTITKAEAFF	TGTGCCAGCACCATTACGAAGGCTGAAGCTTTCTTT